Each of the 25 T cell receptor beta chains below was sequenced from the same sample in a study of beta chain features in type 1 diabetes. Isolated RNA was reverse transcribed in full, so expressed TCRB transcripts were sequenced. Only in-frame clones appear in the TCRdb table, and some are missing; sequencing was by immunoSEQ multiplex PCR. This sample has approximately 140,000 clones, with around 8.8% found just once. Study conclusions and caveats: In every one of the four CD4+ subsets, TCRB CDR3s were moderately but significantly shorter in Type 1 diabetes patients.

These receptors' targets are unknown. The specimen was central memory CD4+ T cells from blood. These receptors all stem from a man aged 25-40 years with type 1 diabetes.

In DNA form, the CDR3 reads TGCAGCGTTGAAGATCAAAGGCTAGCGGGGCCCTACAATGAGCAGTTCTTC. Translating gives CSVEDQRLAGPYNEQFF. V is TRBV29-1 and J is TRBJ2-1; 9 bases map to TRBD2. Per germline, CDR1 SQVTM and CDR2 ANQGSEA. J was trimmed by 2 bases and V by 0 bases; bases with no gene match: 8. The CDR3 is made up of 17 amino acids.

The CDR3 DNA reads as TGTGCCAGCTCACGTGGACAGGGTGTCGACGAGCAGTACTTC. It translates to CASSRGQGVDEQYF. J is TRBJ2-7 and V is TRBV18, with 8 bases identical to TRBD1. Trimming took 4 bases from V and 5 from J; bases not matched to a gene: 7. Per germline, CDR1 KGHSH and CDR2 LQKENI. This CDR3 is 14 amino acids long.

CDR3 sequence: CASSRQGQETQYF. CDR3 sequence (DNA): TGTGCCAGCAGTCGACAGGGCCAAGAGACCCAGTACTTC. The chain couples TRBV5-4 to TRBJ2-5, with 7 positions matching TRBD1. Losses at the gene ends were 5 bases for V and 1 base for J; bases not matched to a gene: 2. Looked up from germline, CDR1 is SGHNT and CDR2 is YYREEE (reference sequence). The CDR3 is 13 amino acids.

V is TRBV29-1 and J is TRBJ2-3, with 7 bases lining up with TRBD2. This CDR3 region has 13 residues. CDR1 and CDR2 from the germline V gene are SQVTM and ANQGSEA. Trimming cost V 5 bases and J 2 bases; bases outside gene matches: 4. This CDR3 is CSVMRGYTDTQYF. CDR3 DNA sequence: TGCAGCGTTATGCGGGGGTACACAGATACGCAGTATTTT.

The chain has TRBV7-8 and TRBJ2-7; D is uncertain. The CDR3 runs to 14 residues. Germline CDR1 reads SGHVS; CDR2 reads FQNEAQ. Deletions cut 3 bases from V and 0 bases from J, with 9 bases between. CDR3 in DNA: TGTGCCAGCAGCTTGTCACTGGTCTCCTACGAGCAGTACTTC. Its protein is CASSLSLVSYEQYF.

This clone was seen a handful of times. V and J are TRBV4-3 and TRBJ2-6, with D hard to call. V lost 0 bases and J 1 base, leaving 7 bases between the germline ends. Germline CDR1 LGHNA, CDR2 YSLEER. The CDR3 length is 16 residues. The CDR3 region is CASSQDHASGANVLTF. For the CDR3, the DNA is TGCGCCAGCAGCCAAGATCACGCGTCTGGGGCCAACGTCCTGACTTTC.

The J gene is TRBJ2-7, the V gene TRBV4-2, with 15 bases lining up with TRBD2. The CDR3 consists of 19 residues. Unmatched junction bases numbered 11, after V lost 3 bases and J lost 2 bases. The germline gives CDR1 LGHNA, CDR2 YNFKEQ. Written as DNA, the CDR3 is TGTGCCAGCAGCCATACAACCGGGACTAGCGGGGGGAATCCCTACGAGCAGTACTTC. Translation: CASSHTTGTSGGNPYEQYF.

V usage is TRBV14 and J usage is TRBJ1-6, with TRBD1 identical over 7 bases. The CDR3 length is 14 residues. V shed 5 bases and J 9 bases; nucleotides not matched to a gene: 7. CDR1 and CDR2 (germline): SGHDN, FVKESK. This CDR3 reads CASSWTGGGSPLHF. The CDR3 DNA follows: TGTGCCAGCAGCTGGACAGGTGGGGGTTCACCCCTCCACTTT.

This clone was observed a few times. The V gene is TRBV28, the J gene TRBJ1-1, with D unresolved. The ends were cut back, 2 bases at V and 8 bases at J, with 15 bases in the middle. Germline V gene lookup returns CDR1 MDHEN and CDR2 SYDVKM. The CDR3 is 14 residues long. The CDR3 DNA reads TGTGCCAGCAGTTTAAATAGGCGAGGATCCGAAGCTTTCTTT. It yields the protein CASSLNRRGSEAFF.

This rearrangement joins TRBV7-9 to TRBJ2-5; 8 bases map to TRBD2. The trim removed 2 bases at V and 5 bases at J, leaving 10 bases unmatched. CDR3 length: 16 amino acids. The germline gives CDR1 SEHNR, CDR2 FQNEAQ (reference sequence). The CDR3 here is CASSLTGGALKETQYF. The CDR3 DNA follows: TGTGCCAGCAGCTTAACCGGGGGGGCCTTAAAGGAGACCCAGTACTTC.

Details on this clone: Other DNA sequences within the sample encode an identical CDR3. The rearrangement joins TRBV28 to TRBJ2-7; D may be TRBD1 (5 bases). In germline, CDR1 is MDHEN, CDR2 SYDVKM. The CDR3 runs to 13 residues. Trimming stripped 4 bases from V and 4 bases from J, with 11 bases between. The CDR3 protein is CASSSPQGYEQYF. The CDR3 region has the DNA TGTGCCAGCAGTTCGCCCCAGGGTTACGAGCAGTACTTC.

This clone was found many times. V gene TRBV4-2 combines with J gene TRBJ2-3; D remains unclear. The V gene's germline CDR1 is LGHNA and CDR2 YNFKEQ. The germline V and J ends were trimmed by 0 bases and 6 bases, with 4 bases remaining between them. CDR3 length: 12 residues. The CDR3 coding sequence is TGTGCCAGCAGCCAAGATCGGGATACGCAGTATTTT. Its translation: CASSQDRDTQYF.

This clone was seen a few times. The rearrangement joins TRBV2 to TRBJ2-2; weak D call: TRBD1 (6 bases). CDR1 and CDR2 from the germline V gene are SNHLY and FYNNEI. The CDR3 has 13 amino acids. V lost 7 bases and J lost 6, with 12 bases in between. CDR3 residues: CASKGVLAGELFF. In DNA form, the CDR3 reads TGTGCCAGCAAGGGGGTTTTAGCCGGGGAGCTGTTTTTT.

This clone appeared a few times. This chain uses TRBV28 with TRBJ2-6; D might be TRBD1 (5 bases). CDR3 length: 20 residues. Germline V gene sequence: CDR1 MDHEN, CDR2 SYDVKM. Trimming pared 5 bases from V and 4 bases from J, leaving 27 bases between. CDR3 coding DNA: TGTGCCAGCAGTGTCCAAAGTCCAGGGCGCTTTTGGTACGGGGCCAACGTCCTGACTTTC. Protein: CASSVQSPGRFWYGANVLTF.

In this sample, this clone turned up a few times. The chain joins TRBV2 to TRBJ2-3; 9 bases line up with TRBD2. Unmatched junction bases numbered 8, after V lost 4 bases and J lost 6 bases. CDR3 length: 15 residues. CDR1 and CDR2 from the germline V gene are SNHLY and FYNNEI. The CDR3 sequence is CASSAGSGGWDTQYF. Written as DNA, the CDR3 is TGTGCCAGCAGTGCCGGTAGCGGGGGCTGGGATACGCAGTATTTT.

The chain carries TRBV4-2 and TRBJ1-2; 8 bases are a match to TRBD1. With V trimmed by 1 base and J by 2 bases, 3 bases remained unmatched. The germline V gene encodes CDR1 LGHNA and CDR2 YNFKEQ. CDR3 size: 15 residues. CDR3 in DNA: TGTGCCAGCAGCCAAGTGACAGGGGTCAACTATGGCTACACCTTC. Amino acid sequence: CASSQVTGVNYGYTF.

The rearrangement uses TRBV6-5 and TRBJ2-5; D ambiguous. CDR1 is MNHEY and CDR2 is SVGAGI in the germline V gene. The CDR3 extends over 14 amino acids. V lost 3 bases and J 1 base, leaving 9 bases between the germline ends. The CDR3 spells CASSYTPIQETQYF. CDR3 DNA: TGTGCCAGCAGTTATACCCCTATCCAAGAGACCCAGTACTTC.

This clone was counted a few times. The gene calls are TRBV9 and TRBJ2-5; 8 bases agree with TRBD2. J lost 4 bases, V lost 4 bases, and 9 bases had no gene match. This CDR3 region has 15 residues. Germline CDR1 SGDLS, CDR2 YYNGEE. This CDR3 reads CASSRPREGIETQYF. CDR3 nucleotide sequence: TGTGCCAGCAGCCGCCCTCGGGAGGGGATAGAGACCCAGTACTTC.

The genes are TRBV27 and TRBJ2-1, with TRBD2 matching over 10 bases. In germline, CDR1 is MNHEY, CDR2 SMNVEV (reference sequence). With V trimmed by 5 bases and J by 6 bases, 4 bases remained unmatched. This CDR3 spans 14 amino acids. CDR3 DNA: TGTGCCAGCAGTCTAGCGGGGGCGTTCAATGAGCAGTTCTTC. It encodes CASSLAGAFNEQFF.

The chain joins TRBV9 to TRBJ2-3, with D tentatively TRBD1 (6 bases). CDR1 is SGDLS, CDR2 YYNGEE, per germline. This CDR3 is 15 amino acids long. Trimming took 2 bases from V and 2 from J, leaving 12 bases between them. CDR3 DNA: TGTGCCAGCAGCGTCAATGGGGGCTCCACAGATACGCAGTATTTT. Translation gives CASSVNGGSTDTQYF.

This clone was recorded a few times. J is TRBJ1-2 and V is TRBV20-1, with TRBD1 matching 7 bases. V lost 6 bases to trimming and J lost 7 bases; unmatched junction nucleotides: 5. This CDR3 is 11 amino acids long. From germline, CDR1 is DFQATT and CDR2 SNEGSKA (reference sequence). CDR3 sequence: CSATGFSGYTF. The CDR3 DNA follows: TGCAGTGCGACAGGGTTCAGTGGCTACACCTTC.

This clone was counted ten times or more. This rearrangement joins TRBV19 to TRBJ2-5; D ambiguous. V lost 3 bases, J lost 5 bases, and 4 bases lay in between. The CDR3 has 11 residues. Germline lookup yields CDR1 LNHDA and CDR2 SQIVND (reference sequence). The CDR3 protein is CASSIMETQYF. In nucleotides, the CDR3 is TGTGCCAGTAGTATTATGGAGACCCAGTACTTC. Full variable domain (outside the CDR3, taken from reference TRBV19 and TRBJ2-5): DGGITQSPKYLFRKEGQNVTLSCEQNLNHDAMYWYRQDPGQGLRLIYYSQIVNDFQKGDIAEGYSVSREKKESFPLTVTSAQKNPTAFYLCASSIMETQYFGPGTRLLVL.

The sample holds a few counts of this clone. This chain uses TRBV5-4 with TRBJ2-3, with 9 positions matching TRBD1. J gave up 6 bases and V 4 bases, and 9 bases lay outside the gene matches. From germline, CDR1 is SGHNT and CDR2 YYREEE (reference sequence). This CDR3 contains 15 residues. The CDR3 region is CASSQETGGMDTQYF. CDR3 DNA: TGTGCCAGCAGCCAAGAGACAGGGGGAATGGATACGCAGTATTTT.

This clone was counted between two and nine times. This chain uses TRBV5-1 with TRBJ1-1; TRBD1 might be the D (5 bases). The CDR3 loop spans 13 amino acids. Per the germline V gene, CDR1 is SGHRS and CDR2 is YFSETQ. V was shortened by 4 bases and J by 1 base, with 8 bases between the two germline ends. CDR3 loop: CASSGGGNTEAFF. CDR3 DNA sequence: TGCGCCAGCAGCGGGGGAGGGAACACTGAAGCTTTCTTT.

V and J are TRBV20-1 and TRBJ1-5; D call uncertain. The V end was cut by 6 bases, the J end by 12 bases, with 15 bases between. The CDR3 runs to 11 residues. Germline-derived CDR1 and CDR2 are DFQATT and SNEGSKA (reference sequence). The CDR3, as DNA: TGCAGTGCGAGGATAGAACGGTTCCAGCATTTT. Protein sequence: CSARIERFQHF.